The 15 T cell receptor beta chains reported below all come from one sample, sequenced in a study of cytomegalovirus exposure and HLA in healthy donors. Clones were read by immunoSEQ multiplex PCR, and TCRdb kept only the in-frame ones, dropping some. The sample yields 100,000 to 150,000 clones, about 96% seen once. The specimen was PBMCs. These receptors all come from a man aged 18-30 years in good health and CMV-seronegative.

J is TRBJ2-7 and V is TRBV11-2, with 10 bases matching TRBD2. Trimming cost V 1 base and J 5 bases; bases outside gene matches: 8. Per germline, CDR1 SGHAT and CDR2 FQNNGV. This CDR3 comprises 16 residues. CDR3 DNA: TGTGCCAGCAGCTTAGGGGCTAGCGGGAGAAGGGACGAGCAGTACTTC. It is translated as CASSLGASGRRDEQYF.

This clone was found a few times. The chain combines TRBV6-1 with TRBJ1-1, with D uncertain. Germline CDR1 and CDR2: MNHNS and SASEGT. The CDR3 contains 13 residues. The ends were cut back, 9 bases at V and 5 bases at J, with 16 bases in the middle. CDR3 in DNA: TGTGCCAGTAAGCCGACGGGGAGGACTGAAGCTTTCTTT. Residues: CASKPTGRTEAFF.

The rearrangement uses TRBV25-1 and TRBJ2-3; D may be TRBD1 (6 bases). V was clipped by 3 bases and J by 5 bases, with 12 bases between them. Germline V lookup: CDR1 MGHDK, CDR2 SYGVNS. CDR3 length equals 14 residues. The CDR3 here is CASSDRDIGDTQYF. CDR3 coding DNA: TGTGCCAGCAGTGATCGGGACATAGGAGATACGCAGTATTTT.

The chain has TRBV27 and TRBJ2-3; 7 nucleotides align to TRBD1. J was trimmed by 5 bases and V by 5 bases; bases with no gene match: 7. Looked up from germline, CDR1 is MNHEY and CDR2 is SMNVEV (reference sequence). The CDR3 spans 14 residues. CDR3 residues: CASSPETGIDTQYF. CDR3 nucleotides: TGTGCCAGCAGTCCCGAGACAGGGATAGATACGCAGTATTTT.

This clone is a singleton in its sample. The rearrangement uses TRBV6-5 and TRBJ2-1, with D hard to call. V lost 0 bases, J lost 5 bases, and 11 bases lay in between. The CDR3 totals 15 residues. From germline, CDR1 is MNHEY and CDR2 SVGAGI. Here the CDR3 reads CASSYSAVINNEQFF. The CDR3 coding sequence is TGTGCCAGCAGTTACTCGGCAGTTATCAACAATGAGCAGTTCTTC.

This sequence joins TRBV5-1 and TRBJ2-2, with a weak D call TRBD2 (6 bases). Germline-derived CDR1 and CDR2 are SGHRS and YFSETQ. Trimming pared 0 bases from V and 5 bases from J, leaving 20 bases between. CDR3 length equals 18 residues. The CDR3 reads CASSLAPTPGAGTGELFF. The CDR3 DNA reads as TGCGCCAGCAGCTTGGCCCCAACCCCCGGGGCGGGAACCGGGGAGCTGTTTTTT.

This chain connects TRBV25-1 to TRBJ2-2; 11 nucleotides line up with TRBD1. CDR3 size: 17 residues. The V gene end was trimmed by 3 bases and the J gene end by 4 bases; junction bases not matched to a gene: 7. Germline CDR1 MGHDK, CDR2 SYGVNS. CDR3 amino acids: CASSETSGTGGTGELFF. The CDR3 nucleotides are TGTGCCAGCAGTGAGACCTCCGGGACAGGGGGCACCGGGGAGCTGTTTTTT.

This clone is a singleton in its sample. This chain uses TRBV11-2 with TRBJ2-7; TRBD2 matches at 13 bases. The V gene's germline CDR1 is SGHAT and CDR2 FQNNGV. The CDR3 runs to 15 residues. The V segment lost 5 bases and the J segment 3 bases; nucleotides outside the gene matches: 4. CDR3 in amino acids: CASSLGLAGNYEQYF. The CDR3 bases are TGTGCCAGCAGCCTGGGACTAGCGGGGAACTACGAGCAGTACTTC. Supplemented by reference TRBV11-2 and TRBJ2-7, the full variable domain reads EAGVAQSPRYKIIEKRQSVAFWCNPISGHATLYWYQQILGQGPKLLIQFQNNGVVDDSQLPKDRFSAERLKGVDSTLKIQPAKLEDSAVYLCASSLGLAGNYEQYFGPGTRLTVT.

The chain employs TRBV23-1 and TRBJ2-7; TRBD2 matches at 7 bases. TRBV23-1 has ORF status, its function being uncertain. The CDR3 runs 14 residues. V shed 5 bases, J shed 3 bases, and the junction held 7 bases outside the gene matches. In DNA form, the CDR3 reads TGCGCCAGCAGTGAAAGGGAGGGTGGCTACGAGCAGTACTTC. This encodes CASSEREGGYEQYF.

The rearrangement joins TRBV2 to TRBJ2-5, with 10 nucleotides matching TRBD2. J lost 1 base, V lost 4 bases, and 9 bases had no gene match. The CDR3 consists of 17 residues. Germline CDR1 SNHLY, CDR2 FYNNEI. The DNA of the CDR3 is TGTGCCAGCAGTGGGGGCCGACTAGCGGGCCCCCAAGAGACCCAGTACTTC. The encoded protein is CASSGGRLAGPQETQYF.

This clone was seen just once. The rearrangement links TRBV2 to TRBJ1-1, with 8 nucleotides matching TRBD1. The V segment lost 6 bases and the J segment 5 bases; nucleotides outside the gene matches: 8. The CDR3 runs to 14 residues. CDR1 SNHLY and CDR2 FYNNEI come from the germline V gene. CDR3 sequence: CASRPTGGKTEAFF. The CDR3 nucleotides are TGTGCCAGCAGGCCTACAGGGGGGAAGACTGAAGCTTTCTTT.

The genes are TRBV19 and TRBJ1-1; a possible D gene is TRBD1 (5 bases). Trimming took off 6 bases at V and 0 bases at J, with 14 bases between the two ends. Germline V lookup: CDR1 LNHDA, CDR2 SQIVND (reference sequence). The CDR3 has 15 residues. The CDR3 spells CASRSEGLLNTEAFF. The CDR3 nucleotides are TGTGCCAGTAGGTCGGAGGGACTTCTGAACACTGAAGCTTTCTTT.

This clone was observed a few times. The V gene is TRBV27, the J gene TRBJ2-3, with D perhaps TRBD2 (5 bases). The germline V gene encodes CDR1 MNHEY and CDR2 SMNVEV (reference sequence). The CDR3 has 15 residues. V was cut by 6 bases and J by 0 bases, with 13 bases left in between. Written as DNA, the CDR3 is TGTGCCAGCAGACTAGGCTTGGCTAGCACAGATACGCAGTATTTT. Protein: CASRLGLASTDTQYF.

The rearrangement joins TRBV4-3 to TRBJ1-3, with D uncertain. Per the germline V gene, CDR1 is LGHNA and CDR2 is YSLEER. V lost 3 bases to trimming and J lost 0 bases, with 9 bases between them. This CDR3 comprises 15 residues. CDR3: CASSHTESSGNTIYF. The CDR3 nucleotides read TGCGCCAGCAGCCACACAGAAAGCTCTGGAAACACCATATATTTT.

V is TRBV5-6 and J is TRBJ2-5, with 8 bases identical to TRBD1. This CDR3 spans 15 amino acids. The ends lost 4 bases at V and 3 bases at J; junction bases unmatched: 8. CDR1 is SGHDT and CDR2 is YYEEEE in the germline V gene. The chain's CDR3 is CASSASDRVEETQYF. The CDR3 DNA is TGTGCCAGCAGCGCCTCGGACAGGGTGGAAGAGACCCAGTACTTC.